The present entry profiles one T cell receptor beta chain with its context. Its recognized antigen is unknown. The sample holds no much larger clone one base away, and base qualities are not on file. The trial excluded patients who had a history of autoimmune disease or who were on systemic immunosuppression. Peripheral blood for TCR sequencing was drawn from every dose cohort at baseline, at cycle 4 day 1 and at cycle 7 day 1. The samples were taken from a phase I, first-in-human, multicenter, open-label dose-escalation trial of ivuxolimab. Adults with locally advanced or metastatic head and neck squamous cell, hepatocellular, melanoma or renal cell carcinoma were enrolled in the trial. CD4+ and CD8+ T cells were sorted separately from peripheral blood before TCR sequencing. These data come from a study of OX40 agonist ivuxolimab in advanced cancers. Regarding the complete study: Ivuxolimab was a fully human IgG2 agonistic monoclonal antibody targeting the costimulatory receptor OX40 (CD134). Intravenous ivuxolimab was administered to patients every 2 weeks at six dose levels: 0.01, 0.1, 0.3, 1.5, 3 and 10 mg/kg. Of the 50 to 55 dose-escalation patients, hepatocellular carcinoma was present in about 20, melanoma in about 15, renal cell carcinoma in 9 and head and neck cancer in 9. A male proportion of about 79% and a mean age of approximately 62 years, ranging from roughly 23 to 90, were recorded for the dose-escalation cohort. Prior anti-PD-1, anti-PD-L1 or anti-CTLA-4 therapy was permitted, and checkpoint inhibitors had been received by less than 45% of dose-escalation patients. Partial responses were achieved by three dose-escalation patients, of whom one had hepatocellular carcinoma and two had cutaneous melanoma. Peripheral TCRbeta sequencing aimed to test whether ivuxolimab altered TCR sequence diversity and caused clonal T-cell expansion. The paper reports the monotherapy dose-escalation portion (N ≈ 50 patients) of the phase I ivuxolimab trial. The paper as a whole reports these results and caveats: At doses from 0.1 to 3.0 mg/kg, clonal expansion was seen in both CD4+ and CD8+ blood T cells between baseline and week 6. In partial responders in the 0.1-3.0 mg/kg groups, normalized peripheral clonal expansion was found to be among the lowest, especially among CD8+ T cells. On average, CD8+ T cells showed more expanded clones than CD4+ T cells after ivuxolimab. Antigen specificity was not determined for the clonally expanded peripheral T cells. Low levels of normalized T-cell clonal expansion were also seen in some nonresponding patients.

Its CDR3 holds 16 amino acids, cysteine through phenylalanine. CDR3 DNA is the only sequence kept; it has 48 bases, read in frame from the first base. Trimming removed 5 bases from V and 4 bases from J; the gene matches leave 10 bases unexplained. CDR1 PRHDT and CDR2 FYEKMQ were looked up in the germline V gene (reference sequence). Genomic DNA was isolated from the sorted cells so that the TCRbeta CDR3 region could be sequenced. The immunoSEQ Assay was used to sequence the TCRbeta CDR3 regions. Sourced from immuneACCESS, this table was stored by TCRdb with only in-frame sequences that have V and J called. A share of the clones is absent; for the studies checked, an unresolved V gene accounts for under half, and the remainder has no known explanation. The sample yields roughly 77,000 clones; 80% to 95% were counted once. Approximately 10% of the sample goes to the ten largest clones.

The chain is assembled from TRBV13 and TRBJ1-2; 10 of the junction bases match TRBD1. The origin of this receptor is an adult with an advanced solid tumor such as melanoma, head and neck, liver or kidney cancer. This specimen consisted of CD4+ or CD8+ T cells sorted from blood, obtained in a trial of the OX40 agonist ivuxolimab. The CDR3 amino acid sequence is: CASSGEDRGFFYGYTF. The nucleotide sequence is TGTGCCAGCAGCGGGGAGGACAGGGGGTTTTTCTATGGCTACACCTTC.